A selection of T cell receptor beta chains follows, all from one sample in a study of cytomegalovirus exposure and HLA in healthy donors. Clones were read by immunoSEQ multiplex PCR, and TCRdb kept only the in-frame ones, dropping some. In the table there are roughly 130,000 clones, roughly 88% of which are singletons. What was sequenced was PBMCs. The origin of the receptors is a man aged 50 to 60 in good health and CMV-seronegative. The CDR3 runs from the conserved cysteine through the conserved F or W. Fields, in order: CDR3 length, D gene, V gene, J gene, clone size, CDR3 DNA, CDR3 protein. A D gene is named only where the DNA matches it firmly. Only part of the rows carry a size: once, few, many, or a class if the clone is expanded.

15,TRBD1,TRBV6-5,TRBJ2-2,-,TGTGCCAGCAGTCCTGACAGGGAATTCACCGGGGAGCTGTTTTTT,CASSPDREFTGELFF
14,TRBD1,TRBV2,TRBJ2-1,-,TGTGCCAGCAGTTTAATGGACAGGGTGACTGAGCAGTTCTTC,CASSLMDRVTEQFF
15,-,TRBV2,TRBJ2-3,-,TGTGCCAGCAGTCTGGGGGGTGACACTGCAGATACGCAGTATTTT,CASSLGGDTADTQYF
18,-,TRBV11-2,TRBJ2-5,-,TGTGCCAGCAGCCACGACGAGTGGTGGGGGGGGCCGAAAGAGACCCAGTACTTC,CASSHDEWWGGPKETQYF
13,-,TRBV7-6,TRBJ1-1,-,TGTGCCAGCAGCCCGCAGATGAACACTGAAGCTTTCTTT,CASSPQMNTEAFF
15,-,TRBV7-9,TRBJ2-5,once,TGTGCCAGCAGCTTAGCTTATGGGAGTGAAGAGACCCAGTACTTC,CASSLAYGSEETQYF
16,TRBD2,TRBV4-3,TRBJ2-3,-,TGCGCCAGCAGCCCTCTTGGCGGGGGGGCTGTAGATACGCAGTATTTT,CASSPLGGGAVDTQYF
18,-,TRBV10-3,TRBJ1-5,-,TGTGCCATCAGTGAGTCGGCGGGGGCAGGGAAGGCCAGTCAGCCCCAGCATTTT,CAISESAGAGKASQPQHF
14,TRBD1,TRBV9,TRBJ2-7,-,TGTGCCAGCAGCGTAGGGCAGGGGGCAGACGAGCAGTACTTC,CASSVGQGADEQYF
13,-,TRBV30,TRBJ2-1,-,TGTGCCTGGAGGTACAACGCCGGGGATGAGCAGTTCTTC,CAWRYNAGDEQFF
16,TRBD2,TRBV19,TRBJ2-1,-,TGTGCCAGTAGTATAATACTAGCGGGGGGCAACAATGAGCAGTTCTTC,CASSIILAGGNNEQFF
13,-,TRBV7-2,TRBJ1-5,-,TGTGCCAGCAGCCGATACTGGAATCAGCCCCAGCATTTT,CASSRYWNQPQHF
13,-,TRBV11-3,TRBJ2-1,-,TGTGCCAGCAGCTTAGATTCCAGTCTTGAGCAGTTCTTC,CASSLDSSLEQFF
14,TRBD1,TRBV5-4,TRBJ1-6,-,TGTGCCAGCAGCCTCGGGACAGCAAATTCACCCCTCCACTTT,CASSLGTANSPLHF
17,-,TRBV7-9,TRBJ1-6,-,TGTGCCAGCACCCTAATAAGCGGCGGACTCCCCAATTCACCCCTCCACTTT,CASTLISGGLPNSPLHF
14,-,TRBV5-1,TRBJ1-2,-,TGCGCCAGCAGCTTTGGCGAGGGCTTAAATGGCTACACCTTC,CASSFGEGLNGYTF
14,-,TRBV10-2,TRBJ2-6,-,TGCGCCAGCAGTGACAGCTCTGGGGCCAACGTCCTGACTTTC,CASSDSSGANVLTF
14,TRBD1,TRBV7-9,TRBJ2-7,-,TGTGCCAGCAGCTTAGCGGGGACAGGGCACGAGCAGTACTTC,CASSLAGTGHEQYF
16,TRBD1,TRBV4-2,TRBJ1-2,-,TGTGCCAGCAGCCAAGATTGGGGACAGGGGGGCAATGGCTACACCTTC,CASSQDWGQGGNGYTF
16,-,TRBV7-2,TRBJ2-1,-,TGTGCCAGCAGCTTATCTTCTAGGCTAGACTACAATGAGCAGTTCTTC,CASSLSSRLDYNEQFF
15,TRBD1,TRBV14,TRBJ2-7,-,TGTGCCAGCAGCCACCTCCGGGACAGGGTACACGAGCAGTACTTC,CASSHLRDRVHEQYF
19,TRBD2,TRBV4-1,TRBJ2-6,-,TGCGCCAGCAGCCACACGGGACTAGCGGGGGGGACTGGGGCCAACGTCCTGACTTTC,CASSHTGLAGGTGANVLTF
14,-,TRBV19,TRBJ1-1,-,TGTGCCAGCTCTCCACGAGGGATCAACACTGAAGCTTTCTTT,CASSPRGINTEAFF
12,-,TRBV6-1,TRBJ1-1,-,TGTGCCAGCACGGGAGCGTACACTGAAGCTTTCTTT,CASTGAYTEAFF
14,-,TRBV10-3,TRBJ2-7,-,TGTGCCATCAGTGAGTCCCCAAAACTCTACGAGCAGTACTTC,CAISESPKLYEQYF
15,TRBD2,TRBV30,TRBJ2-3,-,TGTGCCTGGAGTGTAACGGGGGGGGACACAGATACGCAGTATTTT,CAWSVTGGDTDTQYF
13,-,TRBV11-1,TRBJ1-1,-,TGTGCCAGCAGCTCGCGTACGCCGGGGGAAGCTTTCTTT,CASSSRTPGEAFF
13,-,TRBV14,TRBJ2-7,-,TGTGCCAGCAGCCGACAGCGAGCCTACGAGCAGTACTTC,CASSRQRAYEQYF
16,-,TRBV5-1,TRBJ1-1,-,TGCGCCAGCAGCTTGGGACATTTAATGGGGAACACTGAAGCTTTCTTT,CASSLGHLMGNTEAFF
14,TRBD1,TRBV5-1,TRBJ2-7,once,TGCGCCAGCAGCTCTGGACAGGCGACCTACGAGCAGTACTTC,CASSSGQATYEQYF
13,-,TRBV18,TRBJ1-2,-,TGTGCCAGCTCAATAACGCGGGAGAATGGCTACACCTTC,CASSITRENGYTF
15,-,TRBV5-1,TRBJ1-4,-,TGCGCCAGCAGCTTACTTCGGGGGGCGGGAGAAAAACTGTTTTTT,CASSLLRGAGEKLFF
13,TRBD1,TRBV16,TRBJ2-7,-,TGTGCCAGCGGCTCGGACAGGGACGACGAGCAGTACTTC,CASGSDRDDEQYF
15,-,TRBV12-2,TRBJ1-6,-,TGTGCAAGTCGCGTCCGGACAGAGAAAAATTCACCCCTCCACTTT,CASRVRTEKNSPLHF
16,-,TRBV9,TRBJ2-5,-,TGTGCCAGCAGCGTAGGGGGGGGGCACAACCAAGAGACCCAGTACTTC,CASSVGGGHNQETQYF
13,-,TRBV6-1,TRBJ1-5,-,TGTGCCTGCCAATGGAGGGTAAATCAGCCCCAGCATTTT,CACQWRVNQPQHF
12,-,TRBV5-6,TRBJ2-7,few,TGTGCCAGCAGCTCCTACTCCTACGAGCAGTACTTC,CASSSYSYEQYF
14,-,TRBV7-2,TRBJ1-1,few,TGTGCCAGCGCTCCTTTCTCAGGTATCTCTGAAGCTTTCTTT,CASAPFSGISEAFF
14,TRBD2,TRBV5-1,TRBJ2-7,once,TGCGCCAGCGCTACTAGCGGGGGGTTCTACGAGCAGTACTTC,CASATSGGFYEQYF
13,-,TRBV6-1,TRBJ1-2,-,TGTGCCAGCGTCCCGGGGGGCTGGGTTGGCTACACCTTC,CASVPGGWVGYTF
14,TRBD1,TRBV5-4,TRBJ1-6,-,TGTGCCAGCAGCCGGGACAGGTCGGACTCACCCCTCCACTTT,CASSRDRSDSPLHF
17,TRBD1,TRBV7-3,TRBJ2-2,-,TGTGCCAGCAGCCGGGACCCCGGGACAGGGTCCGCCGGGGAGCTGTTTTTT,CASSRDPGTGSAGELFF
12,-,TRBV27,TRBJ1-6,-,TGTGCCAGCAGCGAGGGTGGGTCACCCCTCCACTTT,CASSEGGSPLHF
13,-,TRBV28,TRBJ1-4,-,TGTGCCAGCAGGGGACAAGAAAATGAAAAACTGTTTTTT,CASRGQENEKLFF
14,-,TRBV5-6,TRBJ1-2,-,TGTGCCAGCTACTCCTGGGGGGGACTGAGTGGCTACACCTTC,CASYSWGGLSGYTF
13,-,TRBV2,TRBJ1-1,-,TGTGCCACGGCAAACAGTCTCACCTTTGAAGCTTTCTTT,CATANSLTFEAFF
16,TRBD1,TRBV7-8,TRBJ2-4,-,TGTGCCAGCAGCCCGGACAGGGCGGTTTCGGGAAACATTCAGTACTTC,CASSPDRAVSGNIQYF